These T cell receptor beta chains were read from a single sample in a study of beta chain features in type 1 diabetes. Here immunoSEQ multiplex PCR was the method, and the copy in TCRdb shows in-frame clones only, minus some. The data hold around 450,000 clones, with more than 9.5% observed a single time. What was sequenced was naive CD4+ T cells from blood. The receptors derive from a young woman in good health. The CDR3 runs from the conserved cysteine through the conserved F or W. D genes are given only for firm matches. Not all rows give a size; the values are once, few, many and, for expanded clones, a class.

>NA|TRBD1|16|TRBJ2-1|TRBV7-2
CASSFTGTGIYNEQFF
TGTGCCAGCAGCTTTACCGGGACAGGGATCTACAATGAGCAGTTCTTC
>few|NA|17|TRBJ2-2|TRBV15
CATSLRGMGGSTGELFF
TGTGCCACCAGCCTTCGAGGAATGGGGGGAAGCACCGGGGAGCTGTTTTTT
>NA|NA|14|TRBJ2-7|TRBV4-3
CASSPAGAGYEQYF
TGCGCCAGCAGCCCGGCGGGGGCAGGGTACGAGCAGTACTTC
>few|NA|12|TRBJ2-7|TRBV2
CASRGTAYEQYF
TGTGCCAGCAGAGGGACGGCCTACGAGCAGTACTTC
>few|TRBD1|16|TRBJ1-5|TRBV15
CATKGQLTGAGQPQHF
TGTGCCACCAAGGGCCAACTGACAGGGGCCGGACAGCCCCAGCATTTT
>few|TRBD1|15|TRBJ2-2|TRBV4-3
CASSQWDRDTGELFF
TGCGCCAGCAGCCAGTGGGACAGAGACACCGGGGAGCTGTTTTTT
>NA|TRBD2|15|TRBJ2-2|TRBV5-4
CASSYLAGWAGELFF
TGTGCCAGCAGCTACCTAGCGGGGTGGGCCGGGGAGCTGTTTTTT
>NA|NA|11|TRBJ2-3|TRBV7-2
CASSSQDTQYF
TGTGCCAGCAGCTCCCAAGATACGCAGTATTTT
>few|NA|12|TRBJ2-1|TRBV28
CASSLGYNEQFF
TGTGCCAGCAGTTTAGGGTACAATGAGCAGTTCTTC
>few|NA|17|TRBJ2-3|TRBV5-1
CASSLRSALATPDTQYF
TGCGCCAGCAGCTTGCGCTCTGCTCTAGCGACCCCAGATACGCAGTATTTT
>NA|NA|11|TRBJ1-2|TRBV28
CASSLSWGTAF
TGTGCCAGCAGTTTGTCCTGGGGGACCGCCTTC
>few|NA|13|TRBJ2-4|TRBV5-1
CASSLEGRNIQYF
TGCGCCAGCAGCTTGGAAGGTCGTAACATTCAGTACTTC
>few|NA|13|TRBJ2-5|TRBV9
CASSVHREETQYF
TGTGCCAGCAGCGTACACAGGGAAGAGACCCAGTACTTC
>NA|TRBD1|14|TRBJ1-1|TRBV29-1
CSVITDRGNTEAFF
TGCAGCGTCATTACCGACAGGGGAAACACTGAAGCTTTCTTT
>many|NA|12|TRBJ2-3|TRBV13
CASSLGSYTQYF
TGTGCCAGCAGCCTAGGGTCATATACGCAGTATTTT
>NA|NA|12|TRBJ1-1|TRBV29-1
CSVEGGPGKGFF
TGCAGCGTTGAAGGGGGTCCCGGGAAGGGTTTCTTT
>NA|TRBD1|15|TRBJ1-5|TRBV6-1
CASSADRAGNQPQHF
TGTGCCAGCAGTGCGGACAGGGCGGGGAATCAGCCCCAGCATTTT
>few|TRBD2|16|TRBJ2-1|TRBV28
CASSLFGSSGRYEQFF
TGTGCCAGCAGTTTATTTGGGAGTAGCGGGAGGTATGAGCAGTTCTTC
>NA|TRBD1|15|TRBJ2-5|TRBV7-3
CASSFGTGGSETQYF
TGTGCCAGCAGCTTCGGGACAGGGGGGAGCGAGACCCAGTACTTC
>NA|TRBD1|18|TRBJ2-3|TRBV14
CASSRNFAMDRGRNTQYF
TGTGCCAGCAGCCGAAACTTCGCAATGGACAGGGGGAGGAATACGCAGTATTTT
>few|TRBD1|12|TRBJ1-2|TRBV29-1
CSAGTGPRGYTF
TGCAGCGCCGGGACAGGACCCCGCGGCTACACCTTC
>few|NA|10|TRBJ1-1|TRBV29-1
CSVAGEKAFF
TGCAGCGTCGCCGGGGAAAAAGCTTTCTTT
>NA|NA|16|TRBJ2-3|TRBV7-9
CASSLRDRASTDTQYF
TGTGCCAGCAGCTTAAGGGACCGCGCTAGCACAGATACGCAGTATTTT
>few|TRBD2|15|TRBJ2-3|TRBV7-2
CASSLGGLARDTQYF
TGTGCCAGCAGCTTAGGCGGACTAGCCAGAGATACGCAGTATTTT
>NA|NA|15|TRBJ1-1|TRBV25-1
CASSETWAENTEAFF
TGTGCCAGCAGTGAAACTTGGGCCGAGAACACTGAAGCTTTCTTT
>NA|NA|17|TRBJ2-6|TRBV11-2
CASSPIANRRGANVLTF
TGTGCCAGCAGCCCAATTGCGAACAGGCGCGGGGCCAACGTCCTGACTTTC
>NA|NA|13|TRBJ2-5|TRBV2
CASSATGKETQYF
TGTGCCAGCAGTGCGACGGGTAAAGAGACCCAGTACTTC
>NA|NA|15|TRBJ2-7|TRBV9
CASSVSALSSYEQYF
TGTGCCAGCAGCGTTTCTGCGTTAAGCTCCTACGAGCAGTACTTC
>NA|TRBD2|14|TRBJ2-7|TRBV5-4
CASSLDRGEYEQYF
TGTGCCAGCAGCTTGGATCGGGGGGAGTACGAGCAGTACTTC
>few|TRBD1|15|TRBJ2-3|TRBV7-9
CASSRGTVSTDTQYF
TGTGCCAGCAGCAGAGGGACAGTAAGCACAGATACGCAGTATTTT
>few|NA|15|TRBJ2-7|TRBV18
CASSPLSGVSYEQYF
TGTGCCAGCTCACCATTGAGCGGAGTCTCCTACGAGCAGTACTTC
>few|TRBD2|16|TRBJ2-1|TRBV27
CASSFVAGGPIYEQFF
TGTGCCAGCAGTTTCGTAGCGGGAGGGCCAATCTATGAGCAGTTCTTC
>NA|TRBD1|15|TRBJ1-6|TRBV29-1
CSVAFTGTANSPLHF
TGCAGCGTCGCATTCACCGGGACAGCGAATTCACCCCTCCACTTT
>few|NA|15|TRBJ1-1|TRBV30
CAWSDPGRGGTEAFF
TGTGCCTGGAGTGACCCCGGCAGGGGCGGCACTGAAGCTTTCTTT
>few|NA|15|TRBJ2-1|TRBV5-1
CASRLDQSSYNEQFF
TGCGCCAGCAGGTTGGACCAGAGCTCCTACAATGAGCAGTTCTTC
>few|TRBD1|16|TRBJ2-3|TRBV7-8
CASSLARDRPSNTQYF
TGTGCCAGCAGCTTAGCTCGGGACAGGCCGTCGAATACGCAGTATTTT
>NA|NA|13|TRBJ1-1|TRBV7-2
CASSLVNRAAAFF
TGTGCCAGCAGCTTGGTCAACAGGGCCGCCGCTTTCTTT
>NA|NA|11|TRBJ1-1|TRBV20-1
CSARPNTEAFF
TGCAGTGCTAGGCCGAACACTGAAGCTTTCTTT
>NA|NA|13|TRBJ2-1|TRBV4-3
CASSQITLGEQFF
TGCGCCAGCAGCCAGATTACGCTGGGGGAGCAGTTCTTC
>NA|TRBD2|15|TRBJ2-1|TRBV6-5
CASSYFGTSGSEQFF
TGTGCCAGCAGTTACTTCGGGACTAGCGGTAGTGAGCAGTTCTTC
>few|NA|12|TRBJ1-2|TRBV7-2
CASTEARAYYTF
TGTGCCAGCACCGAGGCTCGGGCCTACTACACCTTC
>NA|NA|13|TRBJ1-1|TRBV7-3
CASSLGRNTEAFF
TGTGCCAGCAGCTTGGGGCGGAACACTGAAGCTTTCTTT
>NA|NA|12|TRBJ2-5|TRBV15
CATSRVSETQYF
TGTGCCACCAGCAGAGTCAGTGAGACCCAGTACTTC
>NA|TRBD2|14|TRBJ2-3|TRBV7-2
CASRASGVTDTQYF
TGTGCCAGCAGGGCTAGCGGGGTTACAGATACGCAGTATTTT
>few|NA|14|TRBJ2-3|TRBV6-6
CASSYLGATDTQYF
TGTGCCAGCAGTTATTTAGGGGCCACAGATACGCAGTATTTT
>NA|NA|16|TRBJ1-2|TRBV4-2
CASSQEVTKVNYGYTF
TGTGCCAGCAGCCAAGAAGTGACCAAGGTTAACTATGGCTACACCTTC